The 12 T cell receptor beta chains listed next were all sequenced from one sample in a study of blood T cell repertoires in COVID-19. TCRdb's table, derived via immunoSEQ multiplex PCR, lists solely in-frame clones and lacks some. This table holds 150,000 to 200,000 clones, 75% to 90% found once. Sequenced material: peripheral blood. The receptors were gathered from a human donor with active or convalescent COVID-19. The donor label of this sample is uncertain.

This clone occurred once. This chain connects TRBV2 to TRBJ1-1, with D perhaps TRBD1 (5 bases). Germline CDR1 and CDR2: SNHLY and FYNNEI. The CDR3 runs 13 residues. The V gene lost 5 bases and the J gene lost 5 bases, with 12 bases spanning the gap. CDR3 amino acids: CASSLGGETEAFF. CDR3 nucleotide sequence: TGTGCCAGCAGTCTTGGGGGGGAGACTGAAGCTTTCTTT.

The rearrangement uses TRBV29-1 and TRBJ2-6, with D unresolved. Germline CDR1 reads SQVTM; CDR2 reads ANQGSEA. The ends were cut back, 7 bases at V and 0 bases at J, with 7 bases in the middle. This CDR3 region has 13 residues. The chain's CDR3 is CSGQFSGANVLTF. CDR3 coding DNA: TGCAGCGGTCAGTTCTCTGGGGCCAACGTCCTGACTTTC.

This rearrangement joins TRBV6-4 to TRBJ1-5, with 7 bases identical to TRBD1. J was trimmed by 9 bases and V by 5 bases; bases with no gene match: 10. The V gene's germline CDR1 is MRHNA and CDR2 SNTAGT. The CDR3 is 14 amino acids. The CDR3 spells CASSHRGRQGPQHF. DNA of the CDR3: TGTGCCAGCAGTCACAGGGGCAGGCAAGGGCCCCAGCATTTT.

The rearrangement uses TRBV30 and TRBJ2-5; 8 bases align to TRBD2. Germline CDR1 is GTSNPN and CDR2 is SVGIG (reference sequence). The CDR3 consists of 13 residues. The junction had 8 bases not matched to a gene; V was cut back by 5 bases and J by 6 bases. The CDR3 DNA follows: TGTGCCTGGGTCCGGGGGGGCCTAAAGACCCAGTACTTC. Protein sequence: CAWVRGGLKTQYF. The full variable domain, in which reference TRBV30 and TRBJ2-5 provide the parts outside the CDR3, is SQTIHQWPATLVQPVGSPLSLECTVEGTSNPNLYWYRQAAGRGLQLLFYSVGIGQISSEVPQNLSASRPQDRQFILSSKKLLLSDSGFYLCAWVRGGLKTQYFGPGTRLLVL.

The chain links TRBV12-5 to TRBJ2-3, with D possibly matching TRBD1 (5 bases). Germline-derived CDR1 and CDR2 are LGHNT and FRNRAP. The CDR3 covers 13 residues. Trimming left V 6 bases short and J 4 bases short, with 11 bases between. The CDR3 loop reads CASGQTQADTQYF. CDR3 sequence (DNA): TGTGCTAGTGGCCAAACACAGGCAGATACGCAGTATTTT.

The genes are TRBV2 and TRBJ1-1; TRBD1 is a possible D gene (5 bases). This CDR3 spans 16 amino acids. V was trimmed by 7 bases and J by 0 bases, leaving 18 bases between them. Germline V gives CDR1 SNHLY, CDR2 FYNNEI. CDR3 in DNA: TGTGCCAGCATTATTTGGGGCCTAGGGATGAACACTGAAGCTTTCTTT. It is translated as CASIIWGLGMNTEAFF.

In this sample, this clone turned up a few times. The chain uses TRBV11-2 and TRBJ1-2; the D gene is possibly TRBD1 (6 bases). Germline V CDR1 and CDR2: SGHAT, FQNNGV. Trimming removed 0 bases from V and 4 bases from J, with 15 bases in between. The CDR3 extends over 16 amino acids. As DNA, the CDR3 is TGTGCCAGCAGCTTAGATAGGTGGGGGCAGAGCTATGGCTACACCTTC. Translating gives CASSLDRWGQSYGYTF.

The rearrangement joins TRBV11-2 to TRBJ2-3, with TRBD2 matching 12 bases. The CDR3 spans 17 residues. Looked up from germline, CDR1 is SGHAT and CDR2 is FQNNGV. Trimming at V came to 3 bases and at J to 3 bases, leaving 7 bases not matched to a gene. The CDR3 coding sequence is TGTGCCAGCAGCTTTAGGACTAGCGGGGACGGGACAGATACGCAGTATTTT. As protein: CASSFRTSGDGTDTQYF.

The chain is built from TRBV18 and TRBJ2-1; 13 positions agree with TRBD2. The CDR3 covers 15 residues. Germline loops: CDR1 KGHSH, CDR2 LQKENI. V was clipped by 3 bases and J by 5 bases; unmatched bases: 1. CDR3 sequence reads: CASSPGTSGNNEQFF. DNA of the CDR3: TGTGCCAGCTCACCCGGGACTAGCGGGAACAATGAGCAGTTCTTC.

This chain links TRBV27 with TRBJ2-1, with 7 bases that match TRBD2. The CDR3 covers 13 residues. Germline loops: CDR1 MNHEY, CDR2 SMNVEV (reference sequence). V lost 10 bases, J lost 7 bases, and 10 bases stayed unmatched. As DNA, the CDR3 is TGTGCCATCCCCCTAAGCGGGAAAAATGAGCAGTTCTTC. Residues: CAIPLSGKNEQFF.

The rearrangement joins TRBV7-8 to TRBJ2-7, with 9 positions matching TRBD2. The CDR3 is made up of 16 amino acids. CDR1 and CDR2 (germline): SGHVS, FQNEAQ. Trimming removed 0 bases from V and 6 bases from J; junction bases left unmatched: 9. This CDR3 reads CASSLARYSGRGEQYF. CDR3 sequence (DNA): TGTGCCAGCAGCTTAGCGCGGTATAGCGGGAGAGGCGAGCAGTACTTC.

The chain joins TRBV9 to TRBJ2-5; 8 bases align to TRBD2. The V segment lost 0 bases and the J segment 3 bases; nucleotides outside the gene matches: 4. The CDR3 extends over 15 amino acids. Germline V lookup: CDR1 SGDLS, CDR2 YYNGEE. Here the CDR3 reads CASSVVGSGEETQYF. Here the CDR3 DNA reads TGTGCCAGCAGCGTAGTGGGTAGCGGGGAAGAGACCCAGTACTTC.